This T cell receptor beta chain was observed in a study of CD8 T cells in ankylosing spondylitis. Study-wide points: Researchers report that disease-linked clones proved CD8+ and relatively rare in peripheral blood. Ankylosing spondylitis blood seemed to carry a telltale TCR beta motif made of several highly homologous variants. Some of these motif variants have turned up before, in reports on reactive arthritis synovial fluid and blood. According to the report, clones linked to the disease were significantly enriched in matched synovial fluid samples taken from ankylosing spondylitis patients.

Concerning this clonotype itself: What it recognizes is unknown.

TCRdb re-called the 5' RACE reads with MiXCR, one entry per CDR3 protein. The table includes 100,000 to 150,000 distinct CDR3 sequences, about 15% detected once. Germline V gives CDR1 LNHNV, CDR2 YYDKDF (reference sequence). This CDR3 comprises 18 residues. The V gene end was trimmed by 5 bases and the J gene end by 3 bases; junction bases not matched to a gene: 13. The rearrangement joins TRBV15 to TRBJ2-2; 9 positions match TRBD2. Sequencing was performed on blood, either unsorted or a sorted T cell fraction (not recorded which). This clonotype originated in a male donor with ankylosing spondylitis. The DNA for the CDR3 is TGTGCCACCAGCTGGGGGGGGCCTAGCGGGAAAGACACCGGGGAGCTGTTTTTT. Translation gives CATSWGGPSGKDTGELFF.